The source of this T cell receptor (beta chain) is a study of response to subunit inactivated influenza vaccine. TCRdb re-called the RT-PCR reads through MiXCR, storing one row per CDR3 protein. Of about 520,000 distinct CDR3 sequences listed, roughly 7.6% were seen once; the top ten hold roughly 14%. There are many counts of this clonotype. Its matching antigen is unknown. CDR1 DFQATT and CDR2 SNEGSKA come from the germline V gene (reference sequence). The CDR3 sequence is 13 residues long. The V and J ends lost 6 bases and 12 bases respectively, with 22 bases between them. General study results and limits: Authors suggested few new T cells are recruited by each seasonal influenza vaccination.

The receptor comes from a man aged 50 to 75 who received an inactivated influenza vaccine. The material sequenced was PBMCs from blood, taken around 25 months after vaccination. The gene calls are TRBV20-1 and TRBJ2-3, with D possibly matching TRBD2 (5 bases). Written as DNA, the CDR3 is TGCAGTGCCGGAAACCGTCTAGCAAGGTCTCAGTATTTT. Translation gives CSAGNRLARSQYF.